The 13 T cell receptor beta chains below all came from one sample that was sequenced in a study of T cells in Graves' hyperthyroidism and ophthalmopathy. TCR beta CDR3 region amplification was performed from RNA transcripts. The HTBI primer set was used in a first-round RT-PCR of the TCR CDR3. TCRdb analysed the multiplex PCR reads with MiXCR anew, one entry per CDR3 protein. In the table there are around 560,000 distinct CDR3 sequences, roughly 17% of which are singletons. Material for sequencing was blood. Receptors originate from a woman aged 18-29 years with Graves' hyperthyroidism.

This clonotype was observed a handful of times. The chain joins TRBV20-1 to TRBJ1-2, with no clear D. The V end was cut by 1 base, the J end by 0 bases, with 9 bases between. Germline V gene lookup returns CDR1 DFQATT and CDR2 SNEGSKA (reference sequence). The CDR3 is 14 residues long. The CDR3 region has the DNA TGCAGTGCTAGAGGGTTTGGTTCTAACTATGGCTACACCTTC. It encodes CSARGFGSNYGYTF.

Ten or more counts support this clonotype. V is TRBV13 and J is TRBJ1-2; a possible D gene is TRBD1 (6 bases). V was pared by 11 bases and J by 2 bases, with 9 bases between. Per the germline V gene, CDR1 is PRHDT and CDR2 is FYEKMQ (reference sequence). The CDR3 is 11 amino acids. In DNA form, the CDR3 reads TGTGCCGGCGGACAGAACTATGGCTACACCTTC. This codes for CAGGQNYGYTF.

In its sample, this clonotype was seen a few times. This rearrangement joins TRBV6-5 to TRBJ1-6, with D possibly TRBD1 on 5 matching bases. The CDR3 runs to 15 residues. Trimming shortened V by 2 bases and J by 14 bases, and 19 bases separated the two germline ends. CDR1 is MNHEY, CDR2 SVGAGI, per germline. CDR3 DNA sequence: TGTGCCAGCAGTTACCAAGACAGACATCGAAGGACCCTCCACTTT. Amino acid sequence: CASSYQDRHRRTLHF.

A few counts support this clonotype. The rearrangement joins TRBV29-1 to TRBJ1-5; TRBD1 is a possible D gene (5 bases). Germline values: CDR1 SQVTM, CDR2 ANQGSEA. The CDR3 covers 15 residues. With 3 bases removed from V and 0 bases from J, the gap between germline ends came to 12 bases. The CDR3 DNA sequence: TGCAGCGTTGAGTTGGGGCATACTAGCAATCAGCCCCAGCATTTT. It specifies CSVELGHTSNQPQHF.

A few counts support this clonotype. The genes are TRBV5-1 and TRBJ2-1; D ambiguous. This CDR3 region has 11 residues. V lost 4 bases and J 13 bases, leaving 12 bases between the germline ends. Per the germline V gene, CDR1 is SGHRS and CDR2 is YFSETQ. CDR3 loop: CASSIGPDQFF. CDR3 DNA sequence: TGCGCCAGCAGCATTGGACCCGATCAGTTCTTC.

The chain uses TRBV28 and TRBJ2-7, with D possibly matching TRBD1 (5 bases). The CDR3 length is 15 residues. Trimming removed 3 bases at V and 5 bases at J, with 17 bases between. CDR1 is MDHEN and CDR2 is SYDVKM in the germline V gene. This chain's CDR3 is CASSFIGVPGDEQYF. CDR3 sequence (DNA): TGTGCCAGCAGTTTCATAGGGGTGCCCGGTGACGAGCAGTACTTC.

The chain couples TRBV9 to TRBJ2-1; D is possibly TRBD2 (6 bases). The CDR3 length is 14 residues. V lost 4 bases to trimming and J lost 5 bases, with 13 bases between them. Germline CDR1 SGDLS, CDR2 YYNGEE. The DNA for the CDR3 is TGTGCCAGCAGCTTAAGGACGGGAGACAATGAGCAGTTCTTC. This sequence encodes CASSLRTGDNEQFF.

This clonotype occurred many times. The chain has TRBV24-1 and TRBJ1-1, with D unclear. The ends were cut back, 4 bases at V and 10 bases at J, with 12 bases in the middle. Germline CDR1 is KGHDR and CDR2 is SFDVKD. The CDR3 sequence is 12 residues long. CDR3 protein: CATSESGTRAFF. The CDR3 DNA is TGTGCCACCAGTGAGTCCGGAACAAGAGCTTTCTTT.

V gene TRBV6-2 or TRBV6-3 combines with J gene TRBJ2-2, with 9 bases that match TRBD1. Germline V lookup: CDR1 MNHEY, CDR2 SVGEGT. The CDR3 is 15 residues long. V gave up 6 bases and J gave up 4 bases; unmatched junction bases: 6. The CDR3 here is CASRKQGALTGELFF. The CDR3 bases are TGTGCCAGCAGGAAACAGGGGGCGCTCACCGGGGAGCTGTTTTTT.

This clonotype occurred many times. The chain uses TRBV9 and TRBJ2-1, with TRBD1 matching over 11 bases. Germline CDR1 is SGDLS and CDR2 is YYNGEE. CDR3 length: 15 residues. The V segment lost 3 bases and the J segment 6 bases; nucleotides outside the gene matches: 5. Written as DNA, the CDR3 is TGTGCCAGCAGCGCGGAGGGACAGGGGGGCAATGAGCAGTTCTTC. This sequence encodes CASSAEGQGGNEQFF.

This clonotype showed up many times. This chain connects TRBV6-2 or TRBV6-3 to TRBJ2-5; 12 bases line up with TRBD2. This CDR3 contains 16 residues. V was clipped by 3 bases and J by 4 bases; unmatched bases: 6. Germline CDR1 is MNHEY and CDR2 is SVGEGT. The CDR3 DNA reads TGTGCCAGCAGTTATCTGGGACTAGCGGGTGGAGAGACCCAGTACTTC. It codes for CASSYLGLAGGETQYF.

The chain joins TRBV3-1 to TRBJ2-1; 9 bases agree with TRBD1. V dropped 3 bases and J dropped 5; count of bases not matched to a gene: 11. Germline V gene sequence: CDR1 LGHDT, CDR2 YNNKEL (reference sequence). The CDR3 spans 17 residues. DNA for the CDR3: TGTGCCAGCAGCCAGAAAGGGGGCGGGACAGGGAACAATGAGCAGTTCTTC. This codes for CASSQKGGGTGNNEQFF.

This clonotype was observed a handful of times. This rearrangement joins TRBV9 to TRBJ2-3; D unclear. Germline V gene data show CDR1 as SGDLS and CDR2 as YYNGEE. V lost 0 bases and J lost 0, with 8 bases in between. CDR3 length: 15 residues. The CDR3 loop is CASSVELDSTDTQYF. In DNA, the CDR3 is TGTGCCAGCAGCGTAGAGCTCGATAGCACAGATACGCAGTATTTT.